The 17 T cell receptor beta chains listed next were all sequenced from one sample in a study of blood T cell repertoires in COVID-19. Here immunoSEQ multiplex PCR was the method, and the copy in TCRdb shows in-frame clones only, minus some. The top ten hold about a fifth of the sample, which has 100,000 or so clones, roughly 89% seen once. Sequencing was performed on peripheral blood. These receptors were collected from a human donor with acute or convalescent COVID-19. The donor label of this sample is uncertain.

The J gene is TRBJ1-5, the V gene TRBV4-1, with TRBD1 as a possible D gene (6 bases). CDR3 size: 18 residues. V was clipped by 0 bases and J by 2 bases, with 17 bases between them. Germline lookup yields CDR1 MGHRA and CDR2 YSYEKL. The CDR3: CASSQEGGGWTGNQPQHF. CDR3 bases: TGCGCCAGCAGCCAAGAAGGGGGGGGCTGGACAGGCAATCAGCCCCAGCATTTT.

The rearrangement joins TRBV6-5 to TRBJ2-3, with 10 positions matching TRBD2. This CDR3 has 14 amino acids. The ends lost 6 bases at V and 1 base at J; junction bases unmatched: 1. Germline CDR1 MNHEY, CDR2 SVGAGI. CDR3 nucleotide sequence: TGTGCCAGCAGGCTAGCGGGAGGCACAGATACGCAGTATTTT. Protein: CASRLAGGTDTQYF.

The chain joins TRBV19 to TRBJ1-2; 9 bases agree with TRBD1. Losses at the gene ends were 9 bases for V and 8 bases for J; bases not matched to a gene: 7. The CDR3 totals 12 residues. The germline V gene encodes CDR1 LNHDA and CDR2 SQIVND (reference sequence). Here the CDR3 reads CASHGTGLGYTF. The CDR3, as DNA: TGTGCCAGCCATGGGACAGGGTTAGGCTACACCTTC.

This clone was counted between two and nine times. V and J are TRBV7-9 and TRBJ2-1; D gene unclear. Per the germline V gene, CDR1 is SEHNR and CDR2 is FQNEAQ (reference sequence). This CDR3 is 14 amino acids long. The V gene lost 1 base and the J gene lost 9 bases, with 13 bases spanning the gap. CDR3 coding DNA: TGTGCCAGCAGCTTAGATTTTCTGGGCGCTGAGCAGTTCTTC. Translating gives CASSLDFLGAEQFF. Looking up the rest from reference TRBV7-9 and TRBJ2-1 gives the full variable domain: DTGVSQNPRHKITKRGQNVTFRCDPISEHNRLYWYRQTLGQGPEFLTYFQNEAQLEKSRLLSDRFSAERPKGSFSTLEIQRTEQGDSAMYLCASSLDFLGAEQFFGPGTRLTVL.

The genes are TRBV30 and TRBJ1-1, with D hard to call. This CDR3 has 15 residues. Deletions cut 5 bases from V and 0 bases from J, with 16 bases between. Looked up from germline, CDR1 is GTSNPN and CDR2 is SVGIG (reference sequence). Here the CDR3 DNA reads TGTGCCTGGGAAACCGGGATAGACATGAACACTGAAGCTTTCTTT. Its protein product is CAWETGIDMNTEAFF. Full variable domain (outside the CDR3, taken from reference TRBV30 and TRBJ1-1): SQTIHQWPATLVQPVGSPLSLECTVEGTSNPNLYWYRQAAGRGLQLLFYSVGIGQISSEVPQNLSASRPQDRQFILSSKKLLLSDSGFYLCAWETGIDMNTEAFFGQGTRLTVV.

The gene calls are TRBV6-2 or TRBV6-3 and TRBJ1-5, with D unresolved. V shed 4 bases and J shed 3 bases, with 13 bases lying between them. There are 15 residues in the CDR3. Per the germline V gene, CDR1 is MNHEY and CDR2 is SVGEGT. The CDR3 sequence is CASSWVFGVNQPQHF. CDR3 in DNA: TGTGCCAGCAGTTGGGTCTTCGGAGTCAATCAGCCCCAGCATTTT.

The V gene is TRBV7-9, the J gene TRBJ2-6; D is unresolved. CDR3 length: 19 residues. Germline V gives CDR1 SEHNR, CDR2 FQNEAQ (reference sequence). Between the trimmed V and J ends, which lost 2 bases and 0 bases, there was a span of 17 bases. CDR3 sequence: CASSLFLGQVVSGANVLTF. CDR3 in DNA: TGTGCCAGCAGCTTATTTTTGGGTCAGGTCGTCTCTGGGGCCAACGTCCTGACTTTC. Full variable domain (missing parts from reference TRBV7-9 and TRBJ2-6): DTGVSQNPRHKITKRGQNVTFRCDPISEHNRLYWYRQTLGQGPEFLTYFQNEAQLEKSRLLSDRFSAERPKGSFSTLEIQRTEQGDSAMYLCASSLFLGQVVSGANVLTFGAGSRLTVL.

CDR3 DNA: TGTGCCAGTAGTAAGCTTCTTCAGCCCCAGCATTTT. This gives the protein CASSKLLQPQHF. The chain recombines TRBV19 with TRBJ1-5; D is unresolved. V dropped 4 bases and J dropped 6 bases, with 7 bases sitting between them. Looked up from germline, CDR1 is LNHDA and CDR2 is SQIVND (reference sequence). The CDR3 is made up of 12 amino acids.

V and J are TRBV29-1 and TRBJ1-2; 8 nucleotides match TRBD1. This CDR3 is 14 amino acids long. J gave up 7 bases and V 4 bases, and 11 bases lay outside the gene matches. Germline V CDR1 and CDR2: SQVTM, ANQGSEA. The CDR3 nucleotides are TGCAGCGTTGGGGGAGGGCAGGGGGCATCTGGCTACACCTTC. Residues: CSVGGGQGASGYTF.

The chain couples TRBV2 to TRBJ1-6, with a possible D match to TRBD1 (5 bases). Germline CDR1 SNHLY, CDR2 FYNNEI. This CDR3 contains 13 residues. V was trimmed by 4 bases and J by 6 bases, leaving 7 bases between them. This CDR3 is CASSAGFNSPLHF. The CDR3 bases are TGTGCCAGCAGTGCAGGGTTTAATTCACCCCTCCACTTT.

The V call is TRBV29-1, the J call TRBJ2-3; the match to TRBD1 covers 10 bases. This CDR3 spans 14 amino acids. Per the germline V gene, CDR1 is SQVTM and CDR2 is ANQGSEA. V gave up 8 bases and J gave up 4 bases; unmatched junction bases: 9. The DNA for the CDR3 is TGCAGCACGGGGACAGGGGCTTTTGCAGATACGCAGTATTTT. The encoded protein is CSTGTGAFADTQYF.

Only a few counts were recorded for this clone. This rearrangement joins TRBV9 to TRBJ2-7, with 10 bases fitting TRBD2. The CDR3 consists of 15 residues. The V and J ends lost 2 bases and 5 bases, in that order; junction bases with no gene match: 7. Germline V gene sequence: CDR1 SGDLS, CDR2 YYNGEE. The CDR3: CASSVGPSGSNEQYF. The CDR3 nucleotides read TGTGCCAGCAGCGTGGGACCTAGCGGGAGCAACGAGCAGTACTTC.

The genes are TRBV7-3 and TRBJ2-1, with 14 bases identical to TRBD2. This CDR3 has 16 amino acids. Trimming removed 5 bases from V and 3 bases from J; junction bases left unmatched: 3. The V gene's germline CDR1 is SGHTA and CDR2 FQGTGA. Here the CDR3 DNA reads TGTGCCAGCAGCCCCGGGACTAGCGGGAGCTACAATGAGCAGTTCTTC. Amino acids: CASSPGTSGSYNEQFF. The full variable domain, with the rest looked up from reference TRBV7-3 and TRBJ2-1, is GAGVSQTPSNKVTEKGKYVELRCDPISGHTALYWYRQSLGQGPEFLIYFQGTGAADDSGLPNDRFFAVRPEGSVSTLKIQRTERGDSAVYLCASSPGTSGSYNEQFFGPGTRLTVL.

This chain connects TRBV7-9 to TRBJ1-1; D ambiguous. From germline, CDR1 is SEHNR and CDR2 FQNEAQ (reference sequence). V lost 2 bases, J lost 3 bases, and 19 bases lay in between. The CDR3 runs 17 residues. The CDR3 sequence is CASSLNGEDVADTEAFF. DNA for the CDR3: TGTGCCAGCAGCTTAAATGGGGAAGACGTAGCGGACACTGAAGCTTTCTTT.

The V and J genes are TRBV4-3 and TRBJ2-1, with 8 bases lining up with TRBD2. Germline CDR1 is LGHNA and CDR2 is YSLEER. V dropped 1 base and J dropped 7; count of bases not matched to a gene: 9. The CDR3 loop spans 16 amino acids. In DNA form, the CDR3 reads TGCGCCAGCAGCCAAGCCCCGGGACTAGGGACGAATGAGCAGTTCTTC. Translating it yields CASSQAPGLGTNEQFF.

The rearrangement links TRBV4-3 to TRBJ1-3; maybe TRBD1 (5 bases). Germline V gives CDR1 LGHNA, CDR2 YSLEER. The V and J ends lost 1 base and 4 bases respectively, with 8 bases between them. This CDR3 region has 14 residues. CDR3 sequence: CASSQGPGGNTIYF. In nucleotides, the CDR3 is TGCGCCAGCAGCCAAGGTCCAGGGGGAAACACCATATATTTT.

The CDR3 sequence is CASSFAGTQYF. The CDR3 DNA reads TGTGCCAGCAGCTTTGCGGGTACGCAGTATTTT. This chain links TRBV7-9 with TRBJ2-3, with a weak D call TRBD2 (5 bases). Germline CDR1 reads SEHNR; CDR2 reads FQNEAQ (reference sequence). The CDR3 is made up of 11 amino acids. V was trimmed by 3 bases and J by 8 bases, leaving 6 bases between them.